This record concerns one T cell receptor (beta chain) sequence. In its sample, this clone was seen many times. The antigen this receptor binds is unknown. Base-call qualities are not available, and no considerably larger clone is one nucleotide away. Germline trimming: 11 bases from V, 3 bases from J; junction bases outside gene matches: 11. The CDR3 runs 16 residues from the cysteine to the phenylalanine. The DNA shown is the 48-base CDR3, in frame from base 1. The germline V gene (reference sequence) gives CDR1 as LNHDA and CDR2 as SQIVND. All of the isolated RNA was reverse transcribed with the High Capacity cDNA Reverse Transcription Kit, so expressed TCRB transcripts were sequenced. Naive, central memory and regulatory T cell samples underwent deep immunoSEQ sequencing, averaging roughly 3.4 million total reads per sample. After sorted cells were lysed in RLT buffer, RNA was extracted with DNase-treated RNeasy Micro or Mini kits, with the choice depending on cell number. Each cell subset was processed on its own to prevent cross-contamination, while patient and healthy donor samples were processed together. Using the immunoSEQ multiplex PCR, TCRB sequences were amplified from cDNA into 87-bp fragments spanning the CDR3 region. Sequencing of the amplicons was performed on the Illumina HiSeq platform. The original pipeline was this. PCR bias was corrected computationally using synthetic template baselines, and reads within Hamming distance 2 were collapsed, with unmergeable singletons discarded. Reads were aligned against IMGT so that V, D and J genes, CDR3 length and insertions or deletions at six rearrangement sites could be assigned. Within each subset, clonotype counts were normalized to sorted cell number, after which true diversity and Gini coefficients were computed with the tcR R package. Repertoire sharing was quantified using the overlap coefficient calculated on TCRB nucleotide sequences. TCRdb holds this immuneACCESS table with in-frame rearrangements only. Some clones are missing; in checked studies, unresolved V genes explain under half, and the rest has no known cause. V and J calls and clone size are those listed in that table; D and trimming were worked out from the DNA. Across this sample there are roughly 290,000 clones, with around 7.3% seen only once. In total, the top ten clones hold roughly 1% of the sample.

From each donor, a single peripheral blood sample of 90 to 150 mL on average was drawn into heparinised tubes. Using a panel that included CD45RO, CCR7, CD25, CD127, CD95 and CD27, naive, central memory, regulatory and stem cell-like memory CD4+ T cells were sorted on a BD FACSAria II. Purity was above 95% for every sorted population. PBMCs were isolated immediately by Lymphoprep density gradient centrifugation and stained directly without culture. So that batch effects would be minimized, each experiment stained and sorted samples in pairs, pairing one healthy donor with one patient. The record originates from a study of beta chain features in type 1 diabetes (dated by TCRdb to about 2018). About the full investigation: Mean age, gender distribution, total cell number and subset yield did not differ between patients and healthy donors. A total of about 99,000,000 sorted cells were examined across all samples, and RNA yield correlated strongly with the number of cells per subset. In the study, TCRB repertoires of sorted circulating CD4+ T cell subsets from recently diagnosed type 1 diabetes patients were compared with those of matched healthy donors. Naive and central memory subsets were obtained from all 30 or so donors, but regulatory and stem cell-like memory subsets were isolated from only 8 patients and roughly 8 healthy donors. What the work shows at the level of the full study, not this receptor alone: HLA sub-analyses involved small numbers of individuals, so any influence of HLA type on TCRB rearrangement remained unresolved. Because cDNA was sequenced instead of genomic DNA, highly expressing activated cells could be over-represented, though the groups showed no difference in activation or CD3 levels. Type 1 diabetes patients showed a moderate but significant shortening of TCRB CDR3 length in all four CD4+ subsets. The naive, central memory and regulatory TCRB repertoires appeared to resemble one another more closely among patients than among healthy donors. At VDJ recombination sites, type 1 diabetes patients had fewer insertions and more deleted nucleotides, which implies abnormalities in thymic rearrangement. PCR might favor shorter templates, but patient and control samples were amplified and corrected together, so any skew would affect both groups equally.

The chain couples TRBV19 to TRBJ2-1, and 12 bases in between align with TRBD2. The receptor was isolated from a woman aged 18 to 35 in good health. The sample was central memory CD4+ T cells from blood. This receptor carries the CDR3 CAASSGRADYYNEQFF. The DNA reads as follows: TGTGCCGCCTCTAGCGGGAGGGCCGACTACTACAATGAGCAGTTCTTC.